The present entry profiles one T cell receptor beta chain with its context. Its antigen remains unidentified. The sample is drawn from a study of cytomegalovirus exposure and HLA in healthy donors. Whole-study context: Unique TCRs numbering roughly 85 million, obtained from HLA-typed donors, made up an early data release. Most genotyped donors, over 70% of 300 to 400, had Caucasian-associated genetic ancestry. Study-wide points: In a later analysis, TCR beta V- and J-gene trimming was associated with a missense DCLRE1C variant.

The germline gives CDR1 SGHDN, CDR2 FVKESK. V shed 1 base and J shed 2 bases, with 9 bases lying between them. CDR3 size: 14 residues. The PCR was carried out with 60 Vbeta primers and 13 Jbeta primers. Profiled with immunoSEQ multiplex PCR; TCRdb holds only in-frame clones, not every one. The sample has 74,000 or so clones; 60% to 85% are singletons. The chain uses TRBV14 and TRBJ2-7, with D unresolved. The source material was PBMCs. The sequence came from a woman aged 35 to 49 in good health and CMV-seropositive. The CDR3 region is CASSQVSSPYEQYF. The CDR3 DNA sequence: TGTGCCAGCAGCCAAGTATCGAGTCCCTACGAGCAGTACTTC. The full variable domain, its missing parts supplied by reference TRBV14 and TRBJ2-7, is EAGVTQFPSHSVIEKGQTVTLRCDPISGHDNLYWYRRVMGKEIKFLLHFVKESKQDESGMPNNRFLAERTGGTYSTLKVQPAELEDSGVYFCASSQVSSPYEQYFGPGTRLTVT.